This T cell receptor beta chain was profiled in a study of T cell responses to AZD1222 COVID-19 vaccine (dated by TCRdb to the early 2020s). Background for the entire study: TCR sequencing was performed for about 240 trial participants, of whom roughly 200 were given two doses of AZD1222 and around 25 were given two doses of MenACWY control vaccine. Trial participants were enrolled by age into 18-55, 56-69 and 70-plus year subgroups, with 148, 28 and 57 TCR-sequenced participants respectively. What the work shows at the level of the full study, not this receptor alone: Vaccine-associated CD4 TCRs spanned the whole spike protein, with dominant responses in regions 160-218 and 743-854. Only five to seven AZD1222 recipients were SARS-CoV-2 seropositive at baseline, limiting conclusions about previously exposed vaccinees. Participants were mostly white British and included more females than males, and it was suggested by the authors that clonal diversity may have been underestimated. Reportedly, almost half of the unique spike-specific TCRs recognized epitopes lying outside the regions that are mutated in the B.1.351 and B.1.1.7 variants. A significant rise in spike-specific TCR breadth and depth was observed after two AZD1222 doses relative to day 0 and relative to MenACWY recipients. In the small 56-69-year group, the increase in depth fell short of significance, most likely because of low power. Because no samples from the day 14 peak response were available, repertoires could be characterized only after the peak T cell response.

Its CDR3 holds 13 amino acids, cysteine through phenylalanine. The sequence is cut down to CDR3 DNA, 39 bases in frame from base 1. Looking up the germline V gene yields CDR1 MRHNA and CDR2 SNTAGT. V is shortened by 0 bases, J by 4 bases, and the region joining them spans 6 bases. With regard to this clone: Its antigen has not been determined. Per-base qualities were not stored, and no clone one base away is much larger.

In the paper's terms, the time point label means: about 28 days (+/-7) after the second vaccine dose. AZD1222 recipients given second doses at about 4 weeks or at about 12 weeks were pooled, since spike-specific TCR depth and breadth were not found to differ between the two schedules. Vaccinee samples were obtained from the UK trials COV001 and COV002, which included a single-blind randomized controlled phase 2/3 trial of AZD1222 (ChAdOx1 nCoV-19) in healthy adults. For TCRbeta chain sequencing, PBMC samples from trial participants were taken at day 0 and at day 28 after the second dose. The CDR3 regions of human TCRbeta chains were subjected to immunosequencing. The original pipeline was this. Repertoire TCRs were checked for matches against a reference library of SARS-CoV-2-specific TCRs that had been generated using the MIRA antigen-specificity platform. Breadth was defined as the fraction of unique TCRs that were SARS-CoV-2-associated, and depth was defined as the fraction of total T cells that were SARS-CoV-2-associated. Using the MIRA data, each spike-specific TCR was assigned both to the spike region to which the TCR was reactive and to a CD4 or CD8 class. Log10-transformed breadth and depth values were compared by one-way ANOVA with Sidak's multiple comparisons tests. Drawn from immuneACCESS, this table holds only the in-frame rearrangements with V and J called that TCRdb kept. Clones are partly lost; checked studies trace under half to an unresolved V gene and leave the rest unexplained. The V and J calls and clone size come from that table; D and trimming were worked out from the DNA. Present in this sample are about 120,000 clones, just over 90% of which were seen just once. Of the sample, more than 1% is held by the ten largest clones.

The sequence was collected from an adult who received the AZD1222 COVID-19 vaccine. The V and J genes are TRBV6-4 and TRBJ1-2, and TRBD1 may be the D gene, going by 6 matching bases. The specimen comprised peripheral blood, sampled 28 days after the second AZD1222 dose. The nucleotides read TGTGCCAGCAGTGACTCAGGGGGCTATGGCTACACCTTC. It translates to CASSDSGGYGYTF.